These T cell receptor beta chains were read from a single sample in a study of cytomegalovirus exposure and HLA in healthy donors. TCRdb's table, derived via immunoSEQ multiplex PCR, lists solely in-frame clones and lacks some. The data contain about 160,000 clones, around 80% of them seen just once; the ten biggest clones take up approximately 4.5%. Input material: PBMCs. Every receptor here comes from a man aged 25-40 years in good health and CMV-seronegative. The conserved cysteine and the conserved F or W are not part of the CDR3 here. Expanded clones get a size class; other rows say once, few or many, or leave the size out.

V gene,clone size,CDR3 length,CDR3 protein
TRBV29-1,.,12,SVVGTGLSYGYT
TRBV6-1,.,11,ASSEIGGGATT
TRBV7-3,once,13,ASSLDSAASDTQY
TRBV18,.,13,ASSPLAVGSYEQY
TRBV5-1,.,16,ASSVRTALIPTNEKLF
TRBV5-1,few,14,ASSPGRGTNRCEQY
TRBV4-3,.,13,ASSQDNHRSQPQH
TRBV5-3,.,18,ARSRLKVRQGASTNEKLF
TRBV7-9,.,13,ASSFPTGSGTEAF
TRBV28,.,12,ASSLSGTPNTIY
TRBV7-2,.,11,ASSRTGGHGYT
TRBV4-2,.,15,ASSQVLRRGKKNIQY
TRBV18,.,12,ASSPGTDTDTQY
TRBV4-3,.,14,ASSWGASGGDNEQF
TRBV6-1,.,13,ASSRTGVDTGELF
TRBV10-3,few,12,AIREDRVNTEAF
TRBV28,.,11,ASGTDSNQPQH
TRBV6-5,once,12,ASRHRSGGNGYT
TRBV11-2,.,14,ASSLAGASNTGELF
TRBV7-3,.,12,ASSPQGAGETQY
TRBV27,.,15,ASSPFKTAGSTDTQY
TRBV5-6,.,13,ASSLASTANSGYT
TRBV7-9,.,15,ASSSTSGGLEGETQY